Listed here are 6 T cell receptor beta chains from one sample, sequenced in a study of blood T cell repertoires in COVID-19. Using immunoSEQ multiplex PCR, the repertoire was profiled, and TCRdb retains in-frame clones only, with some absent. Found here are some 54,000 clones, under 85% of them singletons; the top ten hold less than 2%. Material for sequencing was peripheral blood. The receptors derive from a woman aged 55-70 years with acute or convalescent COVID-19.

J is TRBJ2-7 and V is TRBV27; D might be TRBD1 (5 bases). The V gene lost 6 bases and the J gene lost 2 bases, with 17 bases spanning the gap. This CDR3 is 15 amino acids long. Per the germline V gene, CDR1 is MNHEY and CDR2 is SMNVEV (reference sequence). The CDR3 DNA reads as TGTGCCAGCAGGCCCGGACACATCGTAGCCTACGAGCAGTACTTC. Translated, it gives CASRPGHIVAYEQYF.

The chain couples TRBV9 to TRBJ2-2; no definite D call. Germline-derived CDR1 and CDR2 are SGDLS and YYNGEE. This CDR3 spans 14 amino acids. Trimming pared 7 bases from V and 0 bases from J, leaving 10 bases between. The CDR3 DNA follows: TGTGCCAGCGCGGCCGTTGCGAACACCGGGGAGCTGTTTTTT. Its translation is CASAAVANTGELFF.

J is TRBJ1-6 and V is TRBV20-1; 7 bases line up with TRBD1. CDR1 is DFQATT and CDR2 is SNEGSKA in the germline V gene (reference sequence). After removal of 3 bases from V and 6 bases from J, the junction contained 8 bases not matched to a gene. The CDR3 consists of 15 residues. CDR3 sequence (DNA): TGCAGTGCTAGTTCTGGACAGGTACCTAATTCACCCCTCCACTTT. Translation: CSASSGQVPNSPLHF.

The V call is TRBV2, the J call TRBJ1-4, with D unresolved. The CDR3 spans 12 residues. V lost 6 bases to trimming and J lost 8 bases, with 10 bases between them. The germline CDR1 and CDR2 sequences are SNHLY and FYNNEI. The CDR3 nucleotides are TGTGCCAGCAGGGTTATTGGCGAAAAACTGTTTTTT. It yields the protein CASRVIGEKLFF.

The chain is built from TRBV18 and TRBJ1-2; 9 nucleotides match TRBD1. CDR3 size: 15 residues. V shed 3 bases, J shed 0 bases, and the junction held 2 bases outside the gene matches. Germline-derived CDR1 and CDR2 are KGHSH and LQKENI. The CDR3 protein is CASSPGQGTNYGYTF. CDR3 coding DNA: TGTGCCAGCTCACCCGGACAGGGGACTAACTATGGCTACACCTTC. Combining the CDR3 with reference TRBV18 and TRBJ1-2 gives the whole variable domain NAGVMQNPRHLVRRRGQEARLRCSPMKGHSHVYWYRQLPEEGLKFMVYLQKENIIDESGMPKERFSAEFPKEGPSILRIQQVVRGDSAAYFCASSPGQGTNYGYTFGSGTRLTVV.

The chain uses TRBV9 and TRBJ2-3; TRBD1 agrees at 10 bases. Losses at the gene ends were 3 bases for V and 3 bases for J; bases not matched to a gene: 4. From germline, CDR1 is SGDLS and CDR2 YYNGEE. The CDR3 spans 15 residues. The CDR3 sequence: CASSGRDRGTDTQYF. CDR3 coding DNA: TGTGCCAGCAGCGGCCGGGACAGGGGTACAGATACGCAGTATTTT.